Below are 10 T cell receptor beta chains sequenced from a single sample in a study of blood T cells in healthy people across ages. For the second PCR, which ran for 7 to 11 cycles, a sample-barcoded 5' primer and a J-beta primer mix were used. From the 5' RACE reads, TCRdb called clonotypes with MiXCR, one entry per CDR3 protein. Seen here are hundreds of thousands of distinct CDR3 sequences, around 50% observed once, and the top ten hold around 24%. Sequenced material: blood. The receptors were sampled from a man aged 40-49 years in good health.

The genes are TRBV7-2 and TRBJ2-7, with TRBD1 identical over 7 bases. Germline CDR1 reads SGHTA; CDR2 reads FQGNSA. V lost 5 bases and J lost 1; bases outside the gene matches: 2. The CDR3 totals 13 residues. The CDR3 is CASSTQGSYEQYF. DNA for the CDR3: TGTGCCAGCAGCACACAGGGGTCCTACGAGCAGTACTTC. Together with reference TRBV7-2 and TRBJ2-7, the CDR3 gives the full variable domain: GAGVSQSPSNKVTEKGKDVELRCDPISGHTALYWYRQSLGQGLEFLIYFQGNSAPDKSGLPSDRFSAERTGGSVSTLTIQRTQQEDSAVYLCASSTQGSYEQYFGPGTRLTVT.

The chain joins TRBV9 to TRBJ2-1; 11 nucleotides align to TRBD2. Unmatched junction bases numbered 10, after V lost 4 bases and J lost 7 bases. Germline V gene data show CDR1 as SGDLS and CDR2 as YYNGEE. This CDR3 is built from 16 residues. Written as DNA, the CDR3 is TGTGCCAGCAGCTCCCGAAGTAGCGGGGGGGAGAATGAGCAGTTCTTC. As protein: CASSSRSSGGENEQFF.

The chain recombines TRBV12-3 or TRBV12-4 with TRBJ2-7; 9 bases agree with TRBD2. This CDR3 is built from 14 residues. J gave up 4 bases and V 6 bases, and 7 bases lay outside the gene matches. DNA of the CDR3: TGTGCCAGCAGCATACTAGCGGGCCATTACGAGCAGTACTTC. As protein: CASSILAGHYEQYF.

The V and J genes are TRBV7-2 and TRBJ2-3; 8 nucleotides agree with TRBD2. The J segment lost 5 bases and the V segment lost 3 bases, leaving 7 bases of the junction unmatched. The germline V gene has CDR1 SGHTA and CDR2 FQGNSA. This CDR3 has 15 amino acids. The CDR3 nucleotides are TGTGCCAGCAGCTTTAGGAGCGGGAGTAAAGATACGCAGTATTTT. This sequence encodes CASSFRSGSKDTQYF.

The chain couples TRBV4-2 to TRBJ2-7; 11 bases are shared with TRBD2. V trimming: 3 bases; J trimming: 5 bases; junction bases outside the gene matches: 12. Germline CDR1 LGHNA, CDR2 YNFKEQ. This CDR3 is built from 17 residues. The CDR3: CASSQGLLAGVNDEQYF. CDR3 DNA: TGTGCCAGCAGCCAGGGGTTACTAGCGGGAGTTAATGACGAGCAGTACTTC.

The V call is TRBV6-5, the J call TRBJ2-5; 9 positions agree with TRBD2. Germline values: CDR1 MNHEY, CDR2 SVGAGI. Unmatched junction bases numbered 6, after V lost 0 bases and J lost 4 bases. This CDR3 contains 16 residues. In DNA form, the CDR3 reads TGTGCCAGCAGTTACTCTGCGGGGGGGCCTCGAGAGACCCAGTACTTC. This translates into CASSYSAGGPRETQYF.

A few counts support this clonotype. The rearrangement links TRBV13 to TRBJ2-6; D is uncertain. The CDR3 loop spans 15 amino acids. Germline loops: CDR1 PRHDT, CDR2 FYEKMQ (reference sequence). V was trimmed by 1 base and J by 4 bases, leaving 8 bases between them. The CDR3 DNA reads TGTGCCAGCAGCTTAGTTTTTTCCGGGGCCAACGTCCTGACTTTC. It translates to CASSLVFSGANVLTF.

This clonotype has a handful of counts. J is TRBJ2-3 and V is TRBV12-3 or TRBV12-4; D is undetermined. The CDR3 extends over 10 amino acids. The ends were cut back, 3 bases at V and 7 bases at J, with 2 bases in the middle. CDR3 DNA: TGTGCCAGCAGTTTTAATACGCAGTATTTT. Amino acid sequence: CASSFNTQYF.

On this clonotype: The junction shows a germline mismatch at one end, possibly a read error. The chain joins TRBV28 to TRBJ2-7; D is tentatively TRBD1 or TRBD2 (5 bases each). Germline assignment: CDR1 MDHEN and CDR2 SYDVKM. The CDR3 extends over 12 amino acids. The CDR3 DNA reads TGTGCCAGCGAGGGGATCTCCTGCGAGCAGTACTTC. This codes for CASEGISCEQYF.

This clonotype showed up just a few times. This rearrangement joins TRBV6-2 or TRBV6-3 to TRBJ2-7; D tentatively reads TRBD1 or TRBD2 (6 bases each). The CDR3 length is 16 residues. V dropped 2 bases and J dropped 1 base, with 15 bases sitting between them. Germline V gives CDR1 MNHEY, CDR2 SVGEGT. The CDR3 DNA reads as TGTGCCAGCAGTTACAACCCACAGGGAGGATCCTACGAGCAGTACTTC. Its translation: CASSYNPQGGSYEQYF.